The 10 T cell receptor beta chains reported below all come from one sample, sequenced in a study of cytomegalovirus exposure and HLA in healthy donors. Primers for the PCR totalled 60 Vbeta and 13 Jbeta. Measured with immunoSEQ multiplex PCR; TCRdb has only the in-frame clones, and not every one. The sample consists of roughly 150,000 clones, around 75% of them appearing once. Sequencing input: PBMCs. The receptors shown here come from a man between 25 and 39 years old in good health and CMV-seronegative.

Only one count was recorded for this clone. Here the CDR3 DNA reads TGCAGCGTCCCCCATAGCGGATACACCTACAATGAGCAGTTCTTC. Translation gives CSVPHSGYTYNEQFF. This chain links TRBV29-1 with TRBJ2-1; possible D gene TRBD2, 6 bases. Germline V gene sequence: CDR1 SQVTM, CDR2 ANQGSEA. CDR3 length: 15 amino acids. V shed 6 bases and J shed 2 bases, with 17 bases lying between them.

This chain connects TRBV27 to TRBJ1-1; no definite D call. The CDR3 contains 11 residues. The germline CDR1 and CDR2 sequences are MNHEY and SMNVEV (reference sequence). Trimming removed 8 bases from V and 8 bases from J, with 12 bases in between. CDR3 protein: CASGTIMEAFF. The CDR3 nucleotides read TGTGCCAGCGGCACAATTATGGAAGCTTTCTTT.

V gene TRBV28 combines with J gene TRBJ2-7; possibly TRBD1 for D (6 bases). The germline V gene has CDR1 MDHEN and CDR2 SYDVKM. The CDR3 is 13 amino acids. The V gene lost 2 bases and the J gene lost 6 bases, with 11 bases spanning the gap. CDR3 bases: TGTGCCAGCAGTTTACACAGGGTCGGCGAGCAGTACTTC. Encoded protein: CASSLHRVGEQYF. Drawing the rest from reference TRBV28 and TRBJ2-7, the complete variable domain is DVKVTQSSRYLVKRTGEKVFLECVQDMDHENMFWYRQDPGLGLRLIYFSYDVKMKEKGDIPEGYSVSREKKERFSLILESASTNQTSMYLCASSLHRVGEQYFGPGTRLTVT.

The chain employs TRBV28 and TRBJ2-7; 12 bases line up with TRBD2. This CDR3 has 14 amino acids. V dropped 8 bases and J dropped 4; count of bases not matched to a gene: 6. Per the germline V gene, CDR1 is MDHEN and CDR2 is SYDVKM. The CDR3 region is CASGGLAGSYEQYF. For the CDR3, the DNA is TGTGCCAGCGGAGGACTAGCGGGATCTTACGAGCAGTACTTC.

The V call is TRBV5-6, the J call TRBJ2-7; perhaps TRBD2 as D (5 bases). Looked up from germline, CDR1 is SGHDT and CDR2 is YYEEEE. The CDR3 has 15 residues. V lost 5 bases, J lost 7 bases, and 22 bases lay in between. DNA for the CDR3: TGTGCCAGCAGTTTTAACGGGATTTCACGGGTAGAGCAGTACTTC. Its translation is CASSFNGISRVEQYF.

The V gene is TRBV11-1, the J gene TRBJ2-5; tentative D call: TRBD1 (6 bases). The end of the DNA is better explained by TRBJ2-7, so the J call may be wrong. There are 15 residues in the CDR3. CDR1 SGHAT and CDR2 FQDESV come from the germline V gene (reference sequence). The CDR3 protein is CASSPHSSQGNEQYF. The CDR3 nucleotides read TGTGCCAGCAGCCCTCACTCCTCACAGGGAAACGAGCAGTACTTC.

This CDR3 is CASSSLDGSYEQYF. The CDR3 nucleotides read TGTGCCAGCAGTTCTCTCGACGGGTCCTACGAGCAGTACTTC. The gene calls are TRBV27 and TRBJ2-7; D gene unclear. Deletions cut 4 bases from V and 1 base from J, with 11 bases between. This CDR3 region has 14 residues. Per the germline V gene, CDR1 is MNHEY and CDR2 is SMNVEV (reference sequence).

The chain carries TRBV7-8 and TRBJ2-5, with D possibly being TRBD2 (6 bases). V was pared by 0 bases and J by 3 bases, with 14 bases between. Germline V lookup: CDR1 SGHVS, CDR2 FQNEAQ. The CDR3 is made up of 16 amino acids. The CDR3 DNA sequence: TGTGCCAGCAGCTTAGCGCGGGCTAGCGTGGAAGAGACCCAGTACTTC. Protein sequence: CASSLARASVEETQYF.

This clone has only a few counts. The chain recombines TRBV13 with TRBJ1-4; 9 nucleotides align to TRBD1. After removal of 6 bases from V and 0 bases from J, the junction contained 5 bases not matched to a gene. The CDR3 has 16 amino acids. Looked up from germline, CDR1 is PRHDT and CDR2 is FYEKMQ (reference sequence). This CDR3 reads CASSLTGGSTNEKLFF. CDR3 nucleotide sequence: TGTGCCAGCAGTTTGACAGGGGGGTCAACTAATGAAAAACTGTTTTTT.

The chain has TRBV12-5 and TRBJ2-7, with 9 nucleotides matching TRBD1. The germline V gene has CDR1 LGHNT and CDR2 FRNRAP. This CDR3 region has 15 residues. Unmatched junction bases numbered 10, after V lost 5 bases and J lost 5 bases. The CDR3 spells CASGARRDRVHEQYF. As DNA, the CDR3 is TGTGCTAGTGGTGCCCGCCGGGACAGGGTCCACGAGCAGTACTTC.